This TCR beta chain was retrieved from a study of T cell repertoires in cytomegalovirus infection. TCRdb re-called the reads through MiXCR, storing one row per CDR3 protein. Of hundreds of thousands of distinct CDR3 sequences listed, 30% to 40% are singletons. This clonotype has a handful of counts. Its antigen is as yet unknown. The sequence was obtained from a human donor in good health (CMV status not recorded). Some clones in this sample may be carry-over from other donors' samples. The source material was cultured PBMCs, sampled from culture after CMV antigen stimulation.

The chain's CDR3 is CASSPPPPGNSGGYTF. In DNA form, the CDR3 reads TGTGCCAGCAGCCCCCCCCCCCCCGGCAACTCGGGGGGCTACACCTTC. V usage is TRBV7-2 and J usage is TRBJ1-2, with D unclear. Trimming removed 5 bases at V and 8 bases at J, with 24 bases between. This CDR3 has 16 residues. Per the germline V gene, CDR1 is SGHTA and CDR2 is FQGNSA.